The clone carrying this T cell receptor beta chain has at least ten counts. Its ends do not fully match the called genes, so a read error is possible. From germline, CDR1 is SGHKS and CDR2 YYEKEE (reference sequence). This CDR3 region has 14 residues. MiXCR was run by TCRdb on the RT-PCR reads, yielding one entry per CDR3 protein. The repertoire holds hundreds of thousands of distinct CDR3 sequences, over 12% seen once, with roughly 3.6% in the top ten. The receptor was isolated from a female donor in good health, serving as a healthy control. The sequenced material came from memory CD4+ T cells from blood. The chain joins TRBV5-5 to TRBJ2-7; 9 bases line up with TRBD1. CDR3 region: CASSSPGQGYEQYF. The DNA for the CDR3 is TGCGCCAGCAGCTCCCCGGGACAGGGCTACGAGCAGTACTTC. The full variable domain, rest sourced from reference TRBV5-5 and TRBJ2-7, is DAGVTQSPTHLIKTRGQQVTLRCSPISGHKSVSWYQQVLGQGPQFIFQYYEKEERGRGNFPDRFSARQFPNYSSELNVNALLLGDSALYLCASSSPGQGYEQYFGPGTRLTVT.